This TCR beta chain was identified in a study of T cells in Graves' hyperthyroidism and ophthalmopathy. Looking at the study overall: Peripheral blood was acquired at first diagnosis, ahead of any therapy whatsoever. Findings and caveats of the study: Most thyroid clonotypes that were expanded above 0.001 also turned up in blood.

There are many counts of this clonotype. Its antigen is still unknown. Amplification yielded TCR beta CDR3 regions, with RNA transcripts as the source. The HTBI primer set drove a first-round RT-PCR of the TCR CDR3. TCRdb reprocessed the multiplex PCR reads via MiXCR and lists one record per CDR3 protein. The data contain about 290,000 distinct CDR3 sequences, 17% of them seen just once; the ten biggest clones take up approximately 57%. This CDR3 region has 14 residues. Between the trimmed V and J ends, which lost 4 bases and 1 base, there was a span of 11 bases. Germline CDR1 and CDR2: KGHSH and LQKENI.

The sequence derives from a woman aged 60-75 years with Graves' ophthalmopathy. The sample taken for sequencing was blood. This chain connects TRBV18 to TRBJ2-7; D possibly corresponds to TRBD1 (5 bases). The CDR3 sequence: CASSQGLLSYEQYF. The CDR3 DNA follows: TGTGCCAGCTCACAGGGGCTATTATCCTACGAGCAGTACTTC. Variable domain in full (rest from reference TRBV18 and TRBJ2-7): NAGVMQNPRHLVRRRGQEARLRCSPMKGHSHVYWYRQLPEEGLKFMVYLQKENIIDESGMPKERFSAEFPKEGPSILRIQQVVRGDSAAYFCASSQGLLSYEQYFGPGTRLTVT.